Listed below are T cell receptor beta chains from one sample, sequenced in a study of T cell changes during pregnancy in multiple sclerosis. The table came from immunoSEQ multiplex PCR; TCRdb's copy has only in-frame clones and leaves some out. There are some 120,000 clones in the sample; around 97% occur only once, and roughly 0.45% lies in the top ten. The material was peripheral blood, obtained after pregnancy. These receptors were obtained from a female donor with multiple sclerosis, enrolled in a pregnancy study. Each CDR3 is given with its conserved first and last residue. Fields, in order: J gene, clone size, D gene, V gene, CDR3 DNA, CDR3 protein. A D gene is named only where the DNA matches it firmly. Rows may omit the clone size; those that give it use once, few, many or a size class.

>TRBJ1-1|-|-|TRBV6-6
TGTGCCAGCAGTTACCAGGTCCCTGAAGCTTTCTTT
CASSYQVPEAFF
>TRBJ1-1|-|TRBD1|TRBV7-9
TGTGCCAGCAGCCAGACAGGGAAGATTAAGAGCACTGAAGCTTTCTTT
CASSQTGKIKSTEAFF
>TRBJ2-7|few|TRBD2|TRBV10-2
TGCGCCAGCAGCCTGACTAGCGGGAGTCAGTACTTC
CASSLTSGSQYF
>TRBJ2-7|-|TRBD1|TRBV15
TGTGCCACCAGCAGAGACCGGGGACAGACCTACGAGCAGTACTTC
CATSRDRGQTYEQYF
>TRBJ2-5|-|TRBD1|TRBV6-1
TGTGCCAGCAGTGAATACCAGGGGGCGCGGGAGACCCAGTACTTC
CASSEYQGARETQYF
>TRBJ1-5|-|-|TRBV20-1
TGCAGTGCCACCGGGCCCCAGCATTTT
CSATGPQHF
>TRBJ2-1|-|TRBD2|TRBV7-6
TGTGCCAGCAGCTTAACGGGAGGGGCGGGTGAGCAGTTCTTC
CASSLTGGAGEQFF
>TRBJ2-2|-|-|TRBV11-3
TGTGCCAGCAGCGCCCGGCGGGGCGGCGCCGGGGAGCTGTTTTTT
CASSARRGGAGELFF
>TRBJ2-2|once|TRBD2|TRBV13
TGTGCCAGCAGCTACTACAAGGCGGGGGGCGCTTCCGGGGAGCTGTTTTTT
CASSYYKAGGASGELFF
>TRBJ2-1|-|-|TRBV29-1
TGCAGCCCCCCTAGCCCAAGCTCCTACAATGAGCAGTTCTTC
CSPPSPSSYNEQFF
>TRBJ2-1|-|TRBD2|TRBV12-5
TGTGCTAGTGGTCCCGACCCGGGGGCTAGCGGGAGGCCCTACAATGAGCAGTTCTTC
CASGPDPGASGRPYNEQFF
>TRBJ2-7|-|TRBD2|TRBV2
TGTGCCAGCAGCCGGGAAGCTAGCGGCTCCTACGAGCAGTACTTC
CASSREASGSYEQYF
>TRBJ1-5|-|TRBD1|TRBV27
TGTGCCAGCAGTCAATCCTCGGGACAGGGTAATCAGCCCCAGCATTTT
CASSQSSGQGNQPQHF
>TRBJ2-1|-|TRBD2|TRBV28
TGTGCCAGCAACTCAGGGGGACTAGCGGGGAATGAGCAGTTCTTC
CASNSGGLAGNEQFF
>TRBJ2-2|-|-|TRBV5-6
TGTGCCAGCAGCCACAGGGACGGGGCCGGGGAGCTGTTTTTT
CASSHRDGAGELFF
>TRBJ2-1|-|TRBD2|TRBV12-5
TGTGCTAGTGGTTTAGGTGTTTTGGGACTAGCGGACAATGAGCAGTTCTTC
CASGLGVLGLADNEQFF
>TRBJ1-2|-|-|TRBV7-2
TGTGCCAGCAGCTCGCAGGGCAACTATGGCTACACCTTC
CASSSQGNYGYTF
>TRBJ2-1|-|-|TRBV5-4
TGTGCCAGCAGCTCCGCCGCTTCTACGTGGGCCAGAAATGAGCAGTTCTTC
CASSSAASTWARNEQFF
>TRBJ2-5|-|TRBD2|TRBV14
TGTGCCAGCAGAAATAGCGGGAGCGTACAAGAGACCCAGTACTTC
CASRNSGSVQETQYF
>TRBJ1-2|-|TRBD1|TRBV29-1
TGCAGCGGCGGGACAGTTAACTATGGCTACACCTTC
CSGGTVNYGYTF
>TRBJ2-6|-|-|TRBV29-1
TGCAGCGTTGGGACGGGCACAGGTGACTCTGGGGCCAACGTCCTGACTTTC
CSVGTGTGDSGANVLTF
>TRBJ2-5|-|-|TRBV15
TGTGCCACCAGCAGAGATCGGAGTCAAGAGACCCAGTACTTC
CATSRDRSQETQYF
>TRBJ1-5|-|-|TRBV19
TGTGCCAGTAGTGGGTTTGACGGATACAGATTTAGCAATCAGCCCCAGCATTTT
CASSGFDGYRFSNQPQHF
>TRBJ2-7|-|TRBD2|TRBV29-1
TGCAGCGTCCTGCCGGGAGGGCGGGAGCAGTACTTC
CSVLPGGREQYF
>TRBJ2-7|-|-|TRBV19
TGTGCCAGTGCTACTAGTTCCGAGCAGTACTTC
CASATSSEQYF
>TRBJ2-3|-|-|TRBV19
TGTGCCAGTAGTATGTCGTCGGATACGCAGTATTTT
CASSMSSDTQYF
>TRBJ2-7|-|TRBD2|TRBV2
TGTGCCTCGTGTAGCGGGAGAGGCTACGAGCAGTACTTC
CASCSGRGYEQYF
>TRBJ1-1|-|-|TRBV13
TGTGCCAGCAGAGGCCCCGAAGGAGACACTGAAGCTTTCTTT
CASRGPEGDTEAFF
>TRBJ2-7|-|TRBD1|TRBV7-9
TGTGCCAGCAGCTCGGACAGGGGGAAGCAGTACTTC
CASSSDRGKQYF
>TRBJ2-1|once|-|TRBV27
TGTGCCAGCAGTACAGATTCAGGGGTTCGTTACAATGAGCAGTTCTTC
CASSTDSGVRYNEQFF
>TRBJ2-7|-|TRBD2|TRBV28
TGTGCCAGCAGTTTTCCCTTAAGACTAGCGGGAACCTACGAGCAGTACTTC
CASSFPLRLAGTYEQYF
>TRBJ1-2|-|-|TRBV4-1
TGCGCCAGCAGCCCAGGGGCCGGGAACTATGGCTACACCTTC
CASSPGAGNYGYTF
>TRBJ1-1|-|-|TRBV28
TGTGCCAGCAGTTTCGCAGAGAACACTGAAGCTTTCTTT
CASSFAENTEAFF
>TRBJ2-1|few|-|TRBV27
TGTGCCAGCAGCTGCTCGCCGGGACACCAAAATGAGCAGTTCTTC
CASSCSPGHQNEQFF
>TRBJ2-7|-|-|TRBV5-1
TGCGCCAGCAGCTGGGACTCTGACAGGGTCTCCTACGAGCAGTACTTC
CASSWDSDRVSYEQYF
>TRBJ2-1|-|TRBD2|TRBV25-1
TGTGCCAGTTCTATAGCGGGAGGCCTCTACAATGAGCAGTTCTTC
CASSIAGGLYNEQFF
>TRBJ2-1|-|-|TRBV6-6
TGTGCCAGCAGTCGGGTCACTTGGTCCTCCAATGAGCAGTTCTTC
CASSRVTWSSNEQFF
>TRBJ2-7|-|TRBD2|TRBV4-2
TGTGCCAGCAGCCTTACGGGGGGCTACGAGCAGTACTTC
CASSLTGGYEQYF
>TRBJ1-2|-|TRBD1|TRBV7-9
TGTGCCAGCAGCTTAGGACAGGGCTATGGCTACACCTTC
CASSLGQGYGYTF
>TRBJ2-5|-|-|TRBV28
TGTGCCAGCAGTTTTGGGAGCCCTCGGGAGACCCAGTACTTC
CASSFGSPRETQYF
>TRBJ2-7|-|TRBD2|TRBV5-5
TGTGCCAGCAGCTTGGGGGGACAGGGACTAGCGGGTAGAGAGCAGTACTTC
CASSLGGQGLAGREQYF
>TRBJ1-2|-|-|TRBV4-1
TGCGCCAGCAGCCAAGCGCAGACTAACTATGGCTACACCTTC
CASSQAQTNYGYTF
>TRBJ1-5|-|-|TRBV19
TGTGCCAGTAATTCGGGGGTGCATAGCAATCAGCCCCAGCATTTT
CASNSGVHSNQPQHF
>TRBJ2-1|-|TRBD1|TRBV6-6
TGTGCCAGCAGTTACTTCGAGGGGGCTTCAAATGAGCAGTTCTTC
CASSYFEGASNEQFF
>TRBJ2-1|once|TRBD2|TRBV29-1
TGCAGCGTTGGAGGGACTAGCGGGAGCTCCTACAATGAGCAGTTCTTC
CSVGGTSGSSYNEQFF
>TRBJ1-1|once|-|TRBV7-8
TGTGCCAGCAGCTTGGGGGGGGGAACTGAAGCTTTCTTT
CASSLGGGTEAFF
>TRBJ2-7|-|TRBD2|TRBV28
TGTGCCAGCAGTTCCCCTTATCGGGGAGGGCCCTACGAGCAGTACTTC
CASSSPYRGGPYEQYF
>TRBJ2-2|-|TRBD1|TRBV5-6
TGTGCCAGCAGCCGCATCCCGGGACAGGGTTACACCGGGGAGCTGTTTTTT
CASSRIPGQGYTGELFF
>TRBJ1-2|-|-|TRBV7-9
TGTGCCAGCAGCCACGGACAGAACTATGGCTACACCTTC
CASSHGQNYGYTF
>TRBJ2-1|-|-|TRBV6-6
TGTGCCAGCAGTAACATTTGGAATGAGCAGTTCTTC
CASSNIWNEQFF
>TRBJ2-7|once|-|TRBV19
TGTGCCAGTAGTCTCCTGGGGGCTTACGAGCAGTACTTC
CASSLLGAYEQYF
>TRBJ2-4|-|TRBD1|TRBV19
TGTGCCAGTAGCACTCCGGGACAGGGGTCCAAAAACATTCAGTACTTC
CASSTPGQGSKNIQYF
>TRBJ2-5|-|-|TRBV5-6
TGTGCCAGCAGCAGATGGCGGGGAGGAGAGGCCCAGTACTTC
CASSRWRGGEAQYF